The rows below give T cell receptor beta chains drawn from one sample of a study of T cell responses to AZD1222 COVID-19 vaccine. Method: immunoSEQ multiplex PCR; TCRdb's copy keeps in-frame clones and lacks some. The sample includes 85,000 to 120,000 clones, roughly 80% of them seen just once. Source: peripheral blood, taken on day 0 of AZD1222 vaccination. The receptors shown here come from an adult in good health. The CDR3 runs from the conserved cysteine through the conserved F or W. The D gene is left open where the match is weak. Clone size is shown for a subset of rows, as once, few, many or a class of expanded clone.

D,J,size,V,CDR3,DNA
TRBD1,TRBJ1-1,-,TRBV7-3,CASSSSRGVTEAFF,TGTGCCAGCAGCTCCTCCAGGGGGGTCACTGAAGCTTTCTTT
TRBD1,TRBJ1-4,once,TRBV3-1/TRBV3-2,CASSQADRGISTNEKLFF,TGTGCCAGCAGCCAAGCGGACAGGGGAATTTCTACTAATGAAAAACTGTTTTTT
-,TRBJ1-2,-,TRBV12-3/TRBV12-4,CASSQGAYGYTF,TGTGCCAGTAGTCAAGGGGCTTATGGCTACACCTTC
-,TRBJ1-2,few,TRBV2,CASGSIGLNYGYTF,TGTGCCAGCGGCTCGATCGGACTTAACTATGGCTACACCTTC
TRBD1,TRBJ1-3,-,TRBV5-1,CASSREQGKSGNTIYF,TGCGCCAGCAGCCGCGAACAGGGGAAGTCTGGAAACACCATATATTTT
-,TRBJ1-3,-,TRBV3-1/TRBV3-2,CASSQDRNTIYF,TGTGCCAGCAGCCAAGATAGGAACACCATATATTTT
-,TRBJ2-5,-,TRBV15,CATSREETQYF,TGTGCCACCAGCAGAGAAGAGACCCAGTACTTC
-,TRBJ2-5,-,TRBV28,CASSLSARGETQYF,TGTGCCAGCAGTTTATCGGCGCGGGGAGAGACCCAGTACTTC
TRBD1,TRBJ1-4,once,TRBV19,CASRHTGGTNEKLFF,TGTGCCAGTAGACACACAGGGGGAACTAATGAAAAACTGTTTTTT
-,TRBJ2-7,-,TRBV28,CASSWGRGGFYEQYF,TGTGCCAGCAGTTGGGGGCGAGGAGGTTTTTACGAGCAGTACTTC
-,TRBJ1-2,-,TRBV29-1,CSARHVPELRYTF,TGCAGCGCCCGACACGTGCCGGAACTACGCTACACCTTC
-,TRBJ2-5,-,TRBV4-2,CASSKSWNLQETQYF,TGTGCCAGCAGCAAAAGCTGGAACCTCCAAGAGACCCAGTACTTC
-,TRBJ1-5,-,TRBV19,CASSTGEGTVQPQHF,TGTGCCAGTAGTACAGGCGAGGGGACGGTGCAGCCCCAGCATTTT
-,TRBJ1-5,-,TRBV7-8,CASSLRSSNQPQHF,TGTGCCAGCAGCTTGCGCAGTAGCAATCAGCCCCAGCATTTT
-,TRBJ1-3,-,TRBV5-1,CASSWGVSGNTIYF,TGCGCCAGCAGCTGGGGTGTTTCTGGAAACACCATATATTTT
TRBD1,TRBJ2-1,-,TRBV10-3,CAIRVGQGTVDEQFF,TGTGCCATCAGGGTCGGACAGGGTACAGTGGATGAGCAGTTCTTC
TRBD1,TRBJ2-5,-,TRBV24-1,CATSDLHRGGETQYF,TGTGCCACCAGTGATTTGCACAGGGGCGGGGAGACCCAGTACTTC
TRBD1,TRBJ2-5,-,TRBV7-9,CASSKTGLETQYF,TGTGCCAGCAGTAAGACAGGGTTAGAGACCCAGTACTTC
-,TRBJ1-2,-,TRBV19,CASSQRQVANYGYTF,TGTGCCAGTAGTCAGCGACAGGTCGCAAACTATGGCTACACCTTC
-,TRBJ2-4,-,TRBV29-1,CSVEFGGLAKNIQYF,TGCAGCGTTGAATTTGGCGGTCTAGCCAAAAACATTCAGTACTTC
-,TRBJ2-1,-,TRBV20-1,CSASSTILHEQFF,TGCAGTGCTAGTTCGACTATCCTACATGAGCAGTTCTTC
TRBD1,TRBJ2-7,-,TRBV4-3,CASSQDTGQLYEQYF,TGCGCCAGCAGCCAAGATACGGGACAGCTCTACGAGCAGTACTTC
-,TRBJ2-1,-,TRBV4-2,CASSQGQLVNEQFF,TGTGCCAGCAGCCAAGGTCAGCTAGTCAATGAGCAGTTCTTC
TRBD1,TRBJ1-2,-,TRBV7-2,CASSFAQGAYGYTF,TGTGCCAGCAGCTTTGCTCAGGGGGCCTATGGCTACACCTTC
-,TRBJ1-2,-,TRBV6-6,CASTLPAVRNYGYTF,TGTGCCAGCACCTTACCCGCGGTCAGAAACTATGGCTACACCTTC
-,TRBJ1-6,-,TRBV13,CASSLLGEDSPLHF,TGTGCCAGCAGCTTATTGGGGGAGGATTCACCCCTCCACTTT
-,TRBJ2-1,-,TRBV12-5,CASGLVRAEGNYNEQFF,TGTGCTAGTGGTTTGGTACGGGCGGAGGGAAATTACAATGAGCAGTTCTTC
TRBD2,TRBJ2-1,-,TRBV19,CASSILPSGRTNEQFF,TGTGCCAGTAGTATCCTTCCTAGCGGGAGGACGAATGAGCAGTTCTTC
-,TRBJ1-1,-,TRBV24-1,CATSDHGKNTEAFF,TGTGCCACCAGTGATCACGGGAAGAACACTGAAGCTTTCTTT
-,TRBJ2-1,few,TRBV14,CASSQYSEQFF,TGTGCCAGCAGCCAGTACAGTGAGCAGTTCTTC
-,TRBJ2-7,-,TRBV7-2,CASRPLTGIFEQYF,TGTGCCAGCAGGCCTCTCACAGGGATCTTCGAGCAGTACTTC
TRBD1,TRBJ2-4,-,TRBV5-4,CASSDRDRAPSKNIQYF,TGTGCCAGCAGCGACCGGGACAGGGCCCCTTCAAAAAACATTCAGTACTTC
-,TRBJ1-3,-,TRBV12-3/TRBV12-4,CASSPAGGNTIYF,TGTGCCAGCTCCCCGGCAGGCGGAAACACCATATATTTT
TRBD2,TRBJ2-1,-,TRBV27,CASRQTSGGYNEQFF,TGTGCCAGCCGACAGACTAGCGGGGGTTACAATGAGCAGTTCTTC
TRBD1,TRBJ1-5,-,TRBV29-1,CSVGTGGNQPQHF,TGCAGCGTGGGGACAGGGGGAAATCAGCCCCAGCATTTT
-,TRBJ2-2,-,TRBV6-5,CASTPPGSGELFF,TGTGCCAGCACCCCACCTGGGTCCGGGGAGCTGTTTTTT
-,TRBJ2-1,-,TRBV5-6,CASSLATQYNEQFF,TGTGCCAGCAGCTTAGCCACGCAGTACAATGAGCAGTTCTTC
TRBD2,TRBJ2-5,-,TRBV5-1,CASSLGLAGRAVGETQYF,TGCGCCAGCAGCTTAGGGCTAGCGGGACGGGCGGTAGGAGAGACCCAGTACTTC
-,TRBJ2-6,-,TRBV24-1,CATSTRGIGGANVLTF,TGTGCCACCAGTACCAGGGGAATCGGTGGGGCCAACGTCCTGACTTTC
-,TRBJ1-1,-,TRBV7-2,CASSFGATTEAFF,TGTGCCAGCAGCTTCGGAGCTACCACTGAAGCTTTCTTT